The next 8 T cell receptor beta chains were all read from a single sample in a study of T cell changes during pregnancy in multiple sclerosis. Measured with immunoSEQ multiplex PCR; TCRdb has only the in-frame clones, and not every one. The sample lists 55,000 to 85,000 clones; approximately 94% were seen once. The source material was peripheral blood, sampled in the third trimester of pregnancy. These receptors were obtained from a female donor with multiple sclerosis, enrolled in a pregnancy study.

The CDR3 nucleotides are TGTGCCAGCAGCTTAGCCGGGGTTTATCAGCCCCAGCATTTT. The encoded protein is CASSLAGVYQPQHF. This rearrangement joins TRBV7-2 to TRBJ1-5; D uncertain. CDR3 length: 14 amino acids. Germline CDR1 SGHTA, CDR2 FQGNSA. The V end was cut by 0 bases, the J end by 5 bases, with 8 bases between.

In nucleotides, the CDR3 is TGTGCCAGCAGCTCCCTGGGGGGGCGGGAGACCCAGTACTTC. Encoded protein: CASSSLGGRETQYF. The chain couples TRBV7-2 to TRBJ2-5, with D possibly TRBD2 on 7 matching bases. Germline V lookup: CDR1 SGHTA, CDR2 FQGNSA. This CDR3 is 14 amino acids long. Trimming took 4 bases from V and 5 from J, leaving 14 bases between them.

The chain recombines TRBV11-3 with TRBJ2-7, with 8 bases matching TRBD1. CDR1 is SGHNT and CDR2 is YENEEA in the germline V gene. CDR3 length equals 16 residues. V lost 1 base and J lost 0; bases outside the gene matches: 5. The CDR3: CASSLVKGTGSYEQYF. CDR3 sequence (DNA): TGTGCCAGCAGCTTAGTTAAAGGGACAGGCTCCTACGAGCAGTACTTC.

This clone is a singleton in its sample. The chain employs TRBV27 and TRBJ1-6; 7 nucleotides agree with TRBD1. There are 18 residues in the CDR3. Germline V CDR1 and CDR2: MNHEY, SMNVEV (reference sequence). The J segment lost 7 bases and the V segment lost 6 bases, leaving 18 bases of the junction unmatched. In DNA, the CDR3 is TGTGCCAGCAGCCCCTCGACACAGGGGAGGTCGGTAAATTCACCCCTCCACTTT. Its protein is CASSPSTQGRSVNSPLHF.

This clone was observed once. The rearrangement links TRBV30 to TRBJ1-4; 12 positions agree with TRBD1. This CDR3 contains 14 residues. Trimming cost V 0 bases and J 8 bases; bases outside gene matches: 1. Germline lookup yields CDR1 GTSNPN and CDR2 SVGIG (reference sequence). CDR3: CAWSVGTGGEKLFF. Written as DNA, the CDR3 is TGTGCCTGGAGTGTAGGGACAGGGGGCGAAAAACTGTTTTTT.

The V gene is TRBV11-1, the J gene TRBJ2-7; 8 bases line up with TRBD1. The V and J ends lost 5 bases and 2 bases, in that order; junction bases with no gene match: 8. This CDR3 comprises 15 residues. Looked up from germline, CDR1 is SGHAT and CDR2 is FQDESV (reference sequence). The CDR3 loop is CASSQGQGLPYEQYF. The CDR3 nucleotides read TGTGCCAGCAGCCAAGGACAGGGCCTTCCCTACGAGCAGTACTTC.

A few counts support this clone. V gene TRBV27 combines with J gene TRBJ2-2; 8 bases are a match to TRBD1. CDR1 and CDR2 from the germline V gene are MNHEY and SMNVEV (reference sequence). V dropped 4 bases and J dropped 4; count of bases not matched to a gene: 8. CDR3 size: 16 residues. The CDR3: CASSSKQGAGTGELFF. The CDR3 DNA reads as TGTGCCAGCAGTTCCAAGCAGGGGGCGGGCACCGGGGAGCTGTTTTTT.

The rearrangement uses TRBV6-5 and TRBJ1-6; 7 bases map to TRBD1. Germline V gene sequence: CDR1 MNHEY, CDR2 SVGAGI. V lost 6 bases and J lost 4; bases outside the gene matches: 6. There are 15 residues in the CDR3. This CDR3 reads CASSRTGPYNSPLHF. In nucleotides, the CDR3 is TGTGCCAGCAGCCGGACAGGTCCATATAATTCACCCCTCCACTTT.